This section outlines one T cell receptor (beta chain) sequence together with its context. Its antigen is unidentified. Germline CDR1 and CDR2: MGHRA and YSYEKL. This CDR3 region has 15 residues. J was trimmed by 9 bases and V by 0 bases; bases with no gene match: 9. This sample stems from a study of T cells in Graves' hyperthyroidism and ophthalmopathy. Stable hyperthyroidism: no ophthalmopathy progression over 18 months of follow-up. Patients were excluded for uncontrolled infection, other autoimmune disease, pregnancy or lactation. TCR beta CDR3 regions were amplified from RNA. Carried out on the TCR CDR3, a first-round RT-PCR used the HTBI primer set. TCRdb fed the multiplex PCR reads into MiXCR, producing one record per CDR3 protein. The data show 350,000 to 500,000 distinct CDR3 sequences, roughly 13% seen once. Findings of the study overall: By a 13 V-J model, ophthalmopathy was set apart from stable hyperthyroidism. Most thyroid-expanded clonotypes above 0.001 were also found in blood.

This clonotype was obtained from a woman under 30 with Graves' hyperthyroidism. This chain joins TRBV4-1 and TRBJ2-7; 9 bases are shared with TRBD1. The sequencing sample was made of blood. CDR3 in amino acids: CASSQEVGDRVMQYF. In DNA form, the CDR3 reads TGCGCCAGCAGCCAAGAAGTTGGGGACAGGGTTATGCAGTACTTC.